The rows below give T cell receptor beta chains drawn from one sample of a study of Graves' ophthalmopathy and Graves' hyperthyroidism. TCRdb ran MiXCR on the multiplex PCR reads and lists one entry per CDR3 protein. The sample includes about 210,000 distinct CDR3 sequences, around 30% seen only once; the top ten take around 10%. The material sequenced was peripheral blood. The receptors were sampled from a man aged 45 to 65 with Graves' ophthalmopathy. CDR3s include the opening cysteine and the closing phenylalanine or tryptophan. The D gene is left open where the match is weak. Not all rows give a size; the values are once, few, many and, for expanded clones, a class.

J gene,V gene,D gene,clone size,CDR3 DNA,CDR3 protein
TRBJ2-7,TRBV24-1,.,.,TGTGCCACCAGTGATCGCAACGAGCAGTACTTC,CATSDRNEQYF
TRBJ2-5,TRBV7-9,TRBD2,.,TGTGCCAGCAGCTGGGCGGTCTCGGGAGGGGAGACCCAGTACTTC,CASSWAVSGGETQYF
TRBJ1-3,TRBV6-2/TRBV6-3,.,.,TGTGCCAGCAGTTATACGTTCGGTCGGGGTATCGCCTCTGGAAACACCATATATTTT,CASSYTFGRGIASGNTIYF
TRBJ2-7,TRBV28,TRBD1,once,TGTGCCAGCAGTCCTCTCCGGGACAGGGTCGACGAGCAGTACTTC,CASSPLRDRVDEQYF
TRBJ2-7,TRBV29-1,.,many,TGCAGCGTTCGGTTAGACTGGGCCTCCTACGAGCAGTACTTC,CSVRLDWASYEQYF
TRBJ2-7,TRBV6-1,.,.,TGTGCCAGCAGTGAAGGACAGTTTCCCTACGAGCAGTACTTC,CASSEGQFPYEQYF
TRBJ2-5,TRBV29-1,TRBD2,many,TGCAGCGTCGAGGGACTAGCGATGGGGTGGGAGACCCAGTACTTC,CSVEGLAMGWETQYF
TRBJ1-1,TRBV5-1,.,.,TGCGCCAGCAGCCTCCGGGACGGCACTGAAGCTTTCTTT,CASSLRDGTEAFF
TRBJ2-7,TRBV28,.,.,TGTGCCAGCAGTTTCAGCGGCGGAGGGGTCGAGCAGTACTTC,CASSFSGGGVEQYF
TRBJ1-2,TRBV6-1,.,.,TGTGCCAGCAGCATCCGTGTCGAGGAGGGCTATGGCTACACCTTC,CASSIRVEEGYGYTF
TRBJ2-5,TRBV27,TRBD2,many,TGTGCCAGCAGTCATAAAGTAGCGGGAGGGCCCGGGGAGACCCAGTACTTC,CASSHKVAGGPGETQYF
TRBJ1-1,TRBV29-1,TRBD1,many,TGCAGCGTTGAAGAAGGACAGGGGGCCGATCTTGAAGCTTTCTTT,CSVEEGQGADLEAFF
TRBJ2-7,TRBV2,.,.,TGTGCCAGCAGGGGGGGAGGCTACGAGCAGTACTTC,CASRGGGYEQYF
TRBJ1-5,TRBV19,TRBD1,.,TGTGCCACCTCCCGACAGGGTACCAATCAGCCCCAGCATTTT,CATSRQGTNQPQHF
TRBJ2-5,TRBV28,TRBD2,many,TGTGCCAGCAGCAGGGGACTAGCGGGAGGGTTCCAAGAGACCCAGTACTTC,CASSRGLAGGFQETQYF
TRBJ1-5,TRBV27,.,many,TGTGCCAGCAAGACAGGAGCATATAGCAATCAGCCCCAGCATTTT,CASKTGAYSNQPQHF
TRBJ2-2,TRBV6-1,.,.,TGTGCCAGCACGGAGGGATTCTCCGGGGAGCTGTTTTTT,CASTEGFSGELFF
TRBJ2-7,TRBV10-3,.,many,TGTGCCATCAGTCGGGACTCCTACGAGCAGTACTTC,CAISRDSYEQYF
TRBJ1-5,TRBV15,.,.,TGTGCCACCAGCAACCTTGGACGGGATAGCAATCAGCCCCAGCATTTT,CATSNLGRDSNQPQHF
TRBJ2-7,TRBV28,TRBD1,.,TGTGCCAGCAGCCTAGATGGGACAGGACGTAAAGGGCAGTACTTC,CASSLDGTGRKGQYF
TRBJ2-2,TRBV27,TRBD2,many,TGTGCCAGCAGTTTTCGCGGGAGTCGGTACGCCGGGGAGCTGTTTTTT,CASSFRGSRYAGELFF
TRBJ2-4,TRBV4-3,.,many,TGCGCCAGCAGCCGGGAAGCGGGAGCCAAAAACATTCAGTACTTC,CASSREAGAKNIQYF
TRBJ2-2,TRBV12-3/TRBV12-4,TRBD2,few,TGTGCCAGCAGCAACGGACTAGCGGGAGGAAAGTTGGCCGGGGAGCTGTTTTTT,CASSNGLAGGKLAGELFF
TRBJ2-5,TRBV29-1,TRBD2,.,TGCAGCGTTAACCTCGGACTAGCGGGAGTGGAGACCCAGTACTTC,CSVNLGLAGVETQYF
TRBJ1-5,TRBV28,.,many,TGTGCCAGCAGCCCCGAGACCGGCACTCCGAATCAGCCCCAGCATTTT,CASSPETGTPNQPQHF
TRBJ1-2,TRBV28,.,many,TGTGCCAGCAGTGGATCAGTAGCTAACTATGGCTACACCTTC,CASSGSVANYGYTF
TRBJ2-7,TRBV11-3,.,few,TGTGCCAGCAGCTTAGATCCCGGTTCCTACGAGCAGTACTTC,CASSLDPGSYEQYF
TRBJ2-7,TRBV10-3,TRBD1,many,TGTGCCATCAGTGACGGAACAGGGGGCTACGAGCAGTACTTC,CAISDGTGGYEQYF
TRBJ2-2,TRBV4-2,.,many,TGTGCCAGCAGCCAAGTGTCACAGCACACCGGGGAGCTGTTTTTT,CASSQVSQHTGELFF
TRBJ2-5,TRBV20-1,TRBD1,many,TGCAGTGCCGGACGTCAACAATGGACAGGGCAGGGAGAGACCCAGTACTTC,CSAGRQQWTGQGETQYF
TRBJ2-7,TRBV7-2,TRBD1,many,TGTGCCAGCAGCTCGGCGACAGGGTTGGCACCCTACGAGCAGTACTTC,CASSSATGLAPYEQYF
TRBJ2-6,TRBV3-1,TRBD1,many,TGTGCCAGCAGCCAAGTCCCGGGACAGGGGCCCGGGGCCAACGTCCTGACTTTC,CASSQVPGQGPGANVLTF
TRBJ1-5,TRBV24-1,.,many,TGTGCCACCAGTAAAGGACCTAAACCCCAGCATTTT,CATSKGPKPQHF
TRBJ2-7,TRBV2,.,many,TGTGCCAGCAGTGACACGGGGTACGAGCAGTACTTC,CASSDTGYEQYF
TRBJ2-7,TRBV6-2/TRBV6-3,TRBD2,.,TGTGCCACCGGTCCAGCGGGGCACTACGAGCAGTACTTC,CATGPAGHYEQYF
TRBJ2-2,TRBV11-2,TRBD1,many,TGTGCCAGCAGACGGACAGGGTACGCCGGGGAGCTGTTTTTT,CASRRTGYAGELFF
TRBJ2-4,TRBV11-2,.,many,TGTGCCAGCAGCCCCCAGACCGCCAAAAACATTCAGTACTTC,CASSPQTAKNIQYF
TRBJ2-5,TRBV28,.,many,TGTGCCAGCAGTTTTATGGGAGGAAGGGAAAAGACCCAGTACTTC,CASSFMGGREKTQYF
TRBJ2-2,TRBV12-3/TRBV12-4,.,many,TGTGCCAGCAGTCCCCAACTTGTCGGGGAGCTGTTTTTT,CASSPQLVGELFF
TRBJ2-4,TRBV6-1,.,once,TGTGCCAGCAGTGTGGGGGGAAACATTCAGTACTTC,CASSVGGNIQYF
TRBJ2-4,TRBV6-5,.,.,TGTGCCAGCAGTTACTCTCTGCTAGCCAAAAACATTCAGTACTTC,CASSYSLLAKNIQYF